Sequencing of this T cell receptor beta chain was carried out in a study of T cells expressing NK-cell markers. Study background: The authors sequenced eight donors, of whom seven were HCMV-seropositive and one was seronegative.

Germline CDR1 SQVTM, CDR2 ANQGSEA. The CDR3 runs 15 residues. Reanalyzing the 5' RACE reads, TCRdb keeps one entry per CDR3 protein, without DNA. The specimen's table records 140,000 to 150,000 distinct CDR3 sequences. Sequencing input: blood T cells: a sorted CD56 or NKG2C T cell subset, CD4+ or CD8+ T cells, or bulk PBMC T cells (not recorded which). The chain is built from TRBV29-1 and TRBJ2-5; checking the TCRdb D call of TRBD2 is not possible without DNA. The receptor was isolated from a man between 18 and 29 years old in good health. The CDR3 region is CSALATSAIPGTQYF. The variable domain in full, with the rest retrieved from reference TRBV29-1 and TRBJ2-5, is SAVISQKPSRDICQRGTSLTIQCQVDSQVTMMFWYRQQPGQSLTLIATANQGSEATYESGFVIDKFPISRPNLTFSTLTVSNMSPEDSSIYLCSALATSAIPGTQYFGPGTRLLVL.